Given below is one T cell receptor (beta chain) in context. No antigen is known for it. The source of the sample is a study of shared clonotypes between healthy human individuals. The V end lost 8 bases, the J end lost 4 bases, and 18 bases lay between the germline ends. The CDR3 length is 15 residues. The germline CDR1 and CDR2 sequences are MDHEN and SYDVKM. Study outcomes and limitations: The study found approximately 5% of naive CD4 clonotypes shared across several donors. It was the non-shared clonotypes that had lower generation probabilities than clonotypes shared by all four donors.

The method was immunoSEQ multiplex PCR; TCRdb's version includes in-frame clones alone and lacks a portion of them. Of a few hundred thousand clones listed, approximately 97% are singletons. The gene calls are TRBV28 and TRBJ1-5, with D possibly being TRBD1 (6 bases). This receptor was taken from a woman aged 25 to 39 in good health. Sequenced material: naive CD4+ T cells sorted from blood. The subset denotes: CD45RA+ positively selected. The DNA for the CDR3 is TGTGCCAGCGTTATAATTGGGACACCTAATCAGCCCCAGCATTTT. Its protein is CASVIIGTPNQPQHF.